Here is one TCR beta chain with its context. This sample was taken from a study of blood T cell repertoires in COVID-19. Whole-study context: Samples of COVID-19 (acute and convalescent) were obtained from the United States, Italy and Spain. T cells, B-cell-depleted T cells, or PBMCs provided the cDNA or gDNA that served as material.

In germline, CDR1 is SNHLY, CDR2 FYNNEI. V was pared by 2 bases and J by 3 bases, with 5 bases of the junction left unmatched. This CDR3 has 16 residues. This table comes from immunoSEQ multiplex PCR, and its TCRdb copy is limited to in-frame clones, with some not included. The sample comprises roughly 41,000 clones, about 88% of which are singletons, and nearly 5% rests with the top ten. This receptor was identified in a human donor in a cohort sampled during active COVID-19. This chain uses TRBV2 with TRBJ2-4; 9 nucleotides agree with TRBD2. Sequencing used peripheral blood. CDR3 protein: CASSELSGRHKNIQYF. CDR3 DNA: TGTGCCAGCAGTGAACTTAGCGGGAGACACAAAAACATTCAGTACTTC.